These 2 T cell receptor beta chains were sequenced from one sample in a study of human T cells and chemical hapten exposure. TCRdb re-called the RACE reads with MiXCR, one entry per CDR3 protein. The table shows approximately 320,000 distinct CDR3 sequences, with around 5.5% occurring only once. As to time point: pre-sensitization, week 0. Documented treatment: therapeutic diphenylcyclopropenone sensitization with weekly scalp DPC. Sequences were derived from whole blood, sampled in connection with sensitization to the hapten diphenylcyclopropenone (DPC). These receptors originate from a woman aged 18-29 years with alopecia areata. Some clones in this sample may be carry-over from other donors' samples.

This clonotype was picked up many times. The CDR3 nucleotides are TGCGCCAGCAGCTTGGAGACAGGGCGAACTGAAGCTTTCTTT. Translation gives CASSLETGRTEAFF. The chain links TRBV5-1 to TRBJ1-1; 7 bases fit TRBD1. The length of the CDR3 is 14 residues. CDR1 and CDR2 from the germline V gene are SGHRS and YFSETQ. V trimming: 0 bases; J trimming: 5 bases; junction bases outside the gene matches: 4.

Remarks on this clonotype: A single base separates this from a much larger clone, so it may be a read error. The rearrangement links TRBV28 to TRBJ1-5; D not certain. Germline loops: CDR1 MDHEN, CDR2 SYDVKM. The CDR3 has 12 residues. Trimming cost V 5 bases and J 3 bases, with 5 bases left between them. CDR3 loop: CASSKINQPQHF. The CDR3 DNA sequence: TGTGCCAGCAGTAAAATCAATCAGCCCCAGCATTTT. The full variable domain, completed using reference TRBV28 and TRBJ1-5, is DVKVTQSSRYLVKRTGEKVFLECVQDMDHENMFWYRQDPGLGLRLIYFSYDVKMKEKGDIPEGYSVSREKKERFSLILESASTNQTSMYLCASSKINQPQHFGDGTRLSIL.